The clone carrying this T cell receptor beta chain was counted once. Antigen unknown. The junction departs from germline at one end; a sequencing error may be responsible. The data belong to a study of blood T cells in healthy people across ages. With a J-beta primer mix and a sample-barcoded 5' primer, a second PCR ran about 7 to 12 cycles. Every single cDNA molecule received a tag from a template-switch adaptor with 12 random nucleotides. Paired-end reads containing CDR3 totaled no fewer than 3 million for each sample. A single record per CDR3 protein comes from TCRdb applying MiXCR to the 5' RACE reads. The profile shows 1.6 million or so distinct CDR3 sequences, about 31% of them singletons. Study results and limitations: Naive CD4+ cell counts and diversity both ran higher in long-lived than in aged donors. Age advanced and TCR beta diversity per million T cells fell, roughly linearly.

Germline V CDR1 and CDR2: SGHDN, FVKESK. The CDR3 runs 16 residues. The sequence was obtained from a woman aged 25 to 39 in good health. The chain has TRBV14 and TRBJ2-3, with D perhaps matching TRBD2 (5 bases). The sequenced sample consisted of blood. The CDR3 loop reads CAGSQRSGYGTDTQYF. For the CDR3, the DNA is TGTGCCGGCAGCCAACGATCGGGGTATGGCACAGATACGCAGTATTTT.